This T cell receptor (beta chain) was captured in a study of shared clonotypes between healthy human individuals. Study summary: Contributing individuals were a couple of females and three males aged 18 to 49. General study findings and limits: With few donors, the genetic and exposure-history diversity represented was limited.

This clone showed up just a few times. The antigen remains undetermined. The assay was immunoSEQ multiplex PCR, and TCRdb's table has in-frame clones only and misses some. Of approximately 87,000 clones listed, roughly three fifths are singletons. The CDR3 extends over 18 amino acids. The V end lost 2 bases, the J end lost 0 bases, and 17 bases lay between the germline ends. CDR1 is MNHNS, CDR2 SASEGT, per germline. Sequenced sample: memory CD8+ T cells sorted from blood. Subset given: CD45RO+ cells pooled with CCR7-negative TemRA cells. The chain employs TRBV6-1 and TRBJ1-5, with D perhaps TRBD1 (6 bases). This TCR derives from a man in his thirties or forties in good health. CDR3 nucleotide sequence: TGTGCCAGCAGTGAAATGAAGGGGGTAGGTTATAGCAATCAGCCCCAGCATTTT. This encodes CASSEMKGVGYSNQPQHF.